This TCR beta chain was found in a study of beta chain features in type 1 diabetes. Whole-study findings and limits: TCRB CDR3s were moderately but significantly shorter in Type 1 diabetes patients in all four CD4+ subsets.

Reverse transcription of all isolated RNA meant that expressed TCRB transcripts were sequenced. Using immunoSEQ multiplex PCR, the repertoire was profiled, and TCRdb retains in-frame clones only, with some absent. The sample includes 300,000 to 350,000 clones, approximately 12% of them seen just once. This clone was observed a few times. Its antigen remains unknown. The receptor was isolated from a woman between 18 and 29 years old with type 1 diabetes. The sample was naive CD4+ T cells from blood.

CDR3 coding DNA: TGTGCCAGCAGTGTCGGCAGGTCCAACTATGGCTACACCTTC. Translated: CASSVGRSNYGYTF. The rearrangement uses TRBV6-5 and TRBJ1-2, with unresolved D. Germline V gene data show CDR1 as MNHEY and CDR2 as SVGAGI. V was clipped by 5 bases and J by 2 bases, with 12 bases between them. The CDR3 extends over 14 amino acids.